This T cell receptor (beta chain) stems from a study of blood T cell repertoires in COVID-19 (dated by TCRdb to 2020 to 2022). Broadly, across the study: The collaborator samples originated in the United States, Italy and Spain and spanned the acute and convalescent phases of COVID-19. The prospective study material was composed of cDNA or gDNA derived from T cells, B-cell-depleted T cells, or PBMCs. The dataset comprised deeply sampled blood TCRbeta repertoires from subjects exposed to, actively infected with, or recovered from COVID-19. The repertoires were released in a freely available public database meant as a resource for research on the immune response to SARS-CoV-2. Samples came from the ongoing ImmuneRACE study (first 160 participants) plus 1,254 subjects from 6 global collaborators. Nearly every sample came with metadata listing a de-identified subject ID, COVID-19 status, age in years and sex. Where HLA class I and class II types were available, the types were taken from metadata supplied by the sample provider, not from assay-based typing.

The immunoSEQ Assay, a bias-controlled multiplex PCR, was used to amplify TCRbeta CDR3 regions from genomic DNA. The published analysis was carried out like this. The number of nucleated cells in each sample was estimated by amplification of reference gene primers within the assay. To quantify the absolute abundance of each unique TCRbeta CDR3 rearrangement, sequence reads were collapsed and filtered. For each sample, productive Simpson clonality was calculated by taking the square root of Simpson's diversity index across productive rearrangements. Entries here come from immuneACCESS through TCRdb and include only in-frame sequences with V and J called. Some clones fail to appear in such tables; in the studies checked, an unresolved V gene covers under half of the shortfall, and the cause of the remainder is unknown. The V and J calls and clone size are taken from that table; D and trimming were inferred from the DNA. The sample table holds over 200,000 clones, of which roughly four fifths were seen once. The ten largest clones take up approximately 1.8% of the sample.

Comment on this clone: Its binding antigen is unknown. A read error may account for a junction end that differs from germline.

The CDR3 covers 15 residues, taking in both the cysteine and the phenylalanine. CDR3 DNA is the only sequence kept; it has 45 bases, read in frame from the first base. CDR1 and CDR2, per the germline V gene (reference sequence), are SSHAT and FNYEAQ. The paper as a whole reports these results and caveats: How much clinical and demographic metadata was included differed by source and by participant, and the metadata was provided uncurated.

In the prospective study, participants were about 18 to 100 years old, resided in under 30 geographic areas of the United States, and were enrolled through a virtual design. In the prospective study, cohorts were assigned on the basis of participant-reported clinical history obtained from a screening survey and a study questionnaire. ImmuneRACE Cohort 3 recovered participants were defined by two consecutive negative NP/OP PCR tests, healthcare professional clearance, or symptom resolution. Mobile phlebotomists in the prospective study collected whole blood, serum and a nasopharyngeal or oropharyngeal swab from every participant. Participants in the prospective study had the option to provide additional blood draws and questionnaires over a roughly 2-month period. Blood samples from the prospective study were shipped frozen or at room temperature prior to DNA extraction.

The chain links TRBV7-7 with TRBJ2-5, with TRBD2 matching 7 junction bases. The receptor's source is a man between 60 and 75 years old who had recovered from COVID-19. Sample: PBMCs or T cells enriched from blood (not recorded which). The CDR3 protein is CASSRGAGVRETQYF. The nucleotide sequence reads TGTGCTAGCAGCAGAGGCGCGGGGGTTCGTGAGACCCAGTACTTC.